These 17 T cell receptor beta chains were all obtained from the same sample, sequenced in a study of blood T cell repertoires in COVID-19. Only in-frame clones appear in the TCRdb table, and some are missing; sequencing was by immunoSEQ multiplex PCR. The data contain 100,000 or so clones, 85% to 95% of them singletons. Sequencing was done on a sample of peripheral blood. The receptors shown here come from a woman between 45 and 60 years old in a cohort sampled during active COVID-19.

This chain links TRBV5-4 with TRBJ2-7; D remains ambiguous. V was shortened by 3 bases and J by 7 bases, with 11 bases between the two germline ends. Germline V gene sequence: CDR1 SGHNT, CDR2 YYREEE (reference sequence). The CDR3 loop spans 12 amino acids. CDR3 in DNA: TGTGCCAGCAGCTCAAGAATGGAGGAGCAGTACTTC. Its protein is CASSSRMEEQYF.

In nucleotides, the CDR3 is TGTGCCAGCGAAGGGACAGTCACACAAGCTTTCTTT. The encoded protein is CASEGTVTQAFF. V usage is TRBV11-2 and J usage is TRBJ1-1, with 7 bases lining up with TRBD1. J gave up 9 bases and V 8 bases, and 9 bases lay outside the gene matches. Germline V gene data show CDR1 as SGHAT and CDR2 as FQNNGV. The CDR3 contains 12 residues.

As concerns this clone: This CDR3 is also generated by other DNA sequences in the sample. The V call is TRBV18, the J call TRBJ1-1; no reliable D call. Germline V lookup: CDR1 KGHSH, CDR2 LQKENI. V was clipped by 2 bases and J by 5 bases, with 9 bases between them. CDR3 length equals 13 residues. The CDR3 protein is CASSPGRGTEAFF. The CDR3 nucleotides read TGTGCCAGCTCACCAGGGCGGGGTACTGAAGCTTTCTTT.

CDR3 amino acids: CASSEGVGSDGHEQYF. Written as DNA, the CDR3 is TGTGCCAGCAGTGAAGGGGTGGGTAGCGACGGGCACGAGCAGTACTTC. The chain joins TRBV6-1 to TRBJ2-7; D is perhaps TRBD2 (5 bases). CDR3 length: 16 residues. Per germline, CDR1 MNHNS and CDR2 SASEGT. The germline V and J ends were trimmed by 1 base and 5 bases, with 18 bases remaining between them.

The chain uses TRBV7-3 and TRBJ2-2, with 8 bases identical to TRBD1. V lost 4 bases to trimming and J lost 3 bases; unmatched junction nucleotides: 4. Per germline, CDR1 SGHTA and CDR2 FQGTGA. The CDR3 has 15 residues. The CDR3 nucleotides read TGTGCCAGCAGCTGGACAGGGTCTCACACCGGGGAGCTGTTTTTT. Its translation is CASSWTGSHTGELFF.

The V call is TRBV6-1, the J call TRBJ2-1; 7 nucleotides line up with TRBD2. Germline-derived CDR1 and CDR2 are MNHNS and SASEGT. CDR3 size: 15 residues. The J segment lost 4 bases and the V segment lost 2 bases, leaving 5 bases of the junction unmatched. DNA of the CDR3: TGTGCCAGCAGTGAATGGGGGGGGGATTACAATGAGCAGTTCTTC. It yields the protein CASSEWGGDYNEQFF.

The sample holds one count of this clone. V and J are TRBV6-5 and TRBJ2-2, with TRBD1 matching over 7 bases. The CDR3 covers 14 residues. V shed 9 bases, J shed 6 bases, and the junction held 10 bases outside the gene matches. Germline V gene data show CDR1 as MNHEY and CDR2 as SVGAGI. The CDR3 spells CASATGYRAGELFF. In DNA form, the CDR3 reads TGTGCCAGTGCGACAGGGTATAGGGCCGGGGAGCTGTTTTTT.

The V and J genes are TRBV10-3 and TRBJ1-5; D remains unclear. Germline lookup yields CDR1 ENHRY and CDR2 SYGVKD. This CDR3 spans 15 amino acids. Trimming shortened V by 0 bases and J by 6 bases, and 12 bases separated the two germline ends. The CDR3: CAISESDRGFQPQHF. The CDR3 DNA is TGTGCCATCAGTGAGTCCGACCGGGGTTTTCAGCCCCAGCATTTT.

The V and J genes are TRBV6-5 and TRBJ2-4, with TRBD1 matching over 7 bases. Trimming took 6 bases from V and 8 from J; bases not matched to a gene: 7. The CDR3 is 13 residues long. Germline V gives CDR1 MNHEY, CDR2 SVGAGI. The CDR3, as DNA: TGTGCCAGCAGCTGGGACAGAGGGGACATTCAGTACTTC. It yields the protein CASSWDRGDIQYF.

The CDR3 nucleotides read TGTGCCAGCAGCCTTACCGGGACTAGCGGGGTAAGGGCCTACGAGCAGTACTTC. It translates to CASSLTGTSGVRAYEQYF. This sequence joins TRBV7-6 and TRBJ2-7; TRBD2 aligns across 13 bases. The germline CDR1 and CDR2 sequences are SGHVS and FNYEAQ. The length of the CDR3 is 18 residues. V was clipped by 5 bases and J by 2 bases; unmatched bases: 12.

The CDR3 is CASSFHELTDTQYF. For the CDR3, the DNA is TGCGCCAGCAGCTTTCATGAACTCACAGATACGCAGTATTTT. V usage is TRBV5-1 and J usage is TRBJ2-3; no clear D. Per the germline V gene, CDR1 is SGHRS and CDR2 is YFSETQ. This CDR3 is 14 amino acids long. Trimming took off 2 bases at V and 2 bases at J, with 9 bases between the two ends.

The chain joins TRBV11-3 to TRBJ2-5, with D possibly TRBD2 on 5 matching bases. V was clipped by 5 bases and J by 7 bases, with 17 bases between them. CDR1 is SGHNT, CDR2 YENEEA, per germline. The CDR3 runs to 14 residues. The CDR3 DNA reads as TGTGCCAGCAGCCGACTAAACCCAGAGGGGACCCAGTACTTC. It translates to CASSRLNPEGTQYF.

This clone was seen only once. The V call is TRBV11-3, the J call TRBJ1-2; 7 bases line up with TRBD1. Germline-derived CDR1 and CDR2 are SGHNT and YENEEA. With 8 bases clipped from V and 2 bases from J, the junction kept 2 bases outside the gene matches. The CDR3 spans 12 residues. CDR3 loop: CASGQANYGYTF. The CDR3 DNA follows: TGTGCCAGCGGACAGGCCAACTATGGCTACACCTTC.

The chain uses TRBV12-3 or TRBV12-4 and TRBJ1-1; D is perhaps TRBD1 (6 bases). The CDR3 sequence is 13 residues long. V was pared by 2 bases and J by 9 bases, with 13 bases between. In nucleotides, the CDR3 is TGTGCCAGCAGTTTACAGGGGCTGGGTAAAGCTTTCTTT. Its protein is CASSLQGLGKAFF.

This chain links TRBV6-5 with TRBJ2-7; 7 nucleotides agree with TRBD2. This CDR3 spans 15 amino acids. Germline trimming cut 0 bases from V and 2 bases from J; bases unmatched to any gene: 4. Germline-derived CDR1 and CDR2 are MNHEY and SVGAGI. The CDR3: CASSYSGGVPYEQYF. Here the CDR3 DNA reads TGTGCCAGCAGTTACTCGGGGGGGGTACCCTACGAGCAGTACTTC.

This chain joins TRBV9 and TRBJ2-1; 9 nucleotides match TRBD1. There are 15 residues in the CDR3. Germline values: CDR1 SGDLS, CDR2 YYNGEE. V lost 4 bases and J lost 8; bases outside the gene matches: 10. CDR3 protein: CASSPAAGQGYEQFF. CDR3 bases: TGTGCCAGCAGCCCAGCAGCGGGACAGGGCTATGAGCAGTTCTTC.

In DNA form, the CDR3 reads TGCGCCAGCAGCCAAGGACTAGCGGGAGGTGGCACCGGGGAGCTGTTTTTT. Its translation: CASSQGLAGGGTGELFF. The chain joins TRBV4-1 to TRBJ2-2; 13 nucleotides line up with TRBD2. The CDR3 runs to 17 residues. Germline CDR1 and CDR2: MGHRA and YSYEKL. The ends lost 1 base at V and 4 bases at J; junction bases unmatched: 3.